This T cell receptor beta chain derives from a study of shared clonotypes between healthy human individuals (dated by TCRdb to between 2020 and 2021). General notes on the study: Two women and a few men aged 18 to 49 years were included in the cohort. For each donor, three plates each were used for CD4 naive and CD4 memory, two plates were used for CD8 naive, and one plate was used for CD8 memory. Blood TCR repertoires of about 5 healthy adults were deeply sequenced to estimate repertoire size and the extent of clonotype sharing between individuals. Libraries were prepared and TCR repertoires were sequenced by different laboratories using diverse techniques, in order to increase sequencing depth and limit assay-specific biases. Leukapheresis yielded between about 0.94 and 8.9 billion PBMCs per donor.

A few counts support this clone. No cognate antigen has been identified for it. The input lacks base qualities; no much larger clone sits a single base away. Using the deep immunoSEQ assay, multiplex PCR amplified TCR CDR3 regions from genomic DNA. Extracted genomic DNA from each cell subset was distributed evenly across all wells of several immunoSEQ 96-well plates, and each plate was treated as a replicate. For sorted subsets, each replicate PCR was loaded with roughly 190 ng genomic DNA, equivalent to some 31,000 T cell genomes. Purified libraries were quantified with a Qubit 3.0 fluorometer, sized on a Bioanalyzer 2100, and re-quantified with the KAPA Library Quantification kit. A separate single-read 150-cycle Illumina NextSeq 550 flow cell was used to sequence each immunoSEQ 96-well plate. Turning to the authors' computational methods: Because the immunoSEQ output included only junctional sequences and no quality scores, the filtering could not be the same as the filtering used for full-length reads. To assign V/J genes and CDR3, sequences were annotated against IMGT germline references using PyIR, a Python wrapper for IgBLAST v1.9. Reads with weak V/J assignments (E-value above 1e-6), missing CDR3, stop codons, out-of-frame junctions, or ambiguous translated residues were removed. V3J clonotypes were defined as sequences sharing an identical inferred V gene, J gene, and CDR3 amino acid sequence. The percentage overlap between two repertoires was calculated by dividing the number of shared unique clonotypes by the size of the smaller repertoire. Three approaches were used to assess repertoire richness: RTK rarefaction, the Chao1 estimator, and Recon v2.1 estimates of unobserved clonotypes. Generation probabilities for all TCRbeta clonotypes obtained by the gDNA method from a few donors were computed using OLGA. TCRdb retrieved this table from immuneACCESS and kept in-frame rearrangements only. Not all clones are present; in checked studies, unresolved V genes account for under half, and no reason is known for the remainder. V and J calls and clone size come straight from that table; D and trimming were deduced from the DNA. The sample table contains roughly 1,000,000 clones; only one count was recorded for about 80% of them. The ten largest clones add up to more than 0.5% of the sample.

Here is what the overall study found, with its caveats: Compared with non-shared clonotypes, the clonotypes found in all four sorted-subset donors had higher generation probabilities. Rarefaction of sorted-subset datasets indicated incomplete sequencing despite the large sequencing depth. Because the study included only a small number of donors, the genetic and exposure-history diversity represented was limited. Estimated clonotype richness was generally larger for naive than for memory subsets. Pairwise subsampling led to the expectation that sequencing depth would affect the degree of clonotype sharing among donors. Sampling was restricted to blood, and TCR repertoires in tissue are likely to differ from TCR repertoires in blood. Sharing across several donors was observed for approximately 4.6% of naive CD4, 3% to 3.5% of naive CD8, 2% to 2.5% of memory CD4, and about 0.39% of memory CD8 clonotypes.

The donors were healthy, HIV-negative adults who had no recently reported acute infections or vaccinations. All donors were Caucasian adults living in Nashville, Tennessee, USA. CD4+ T cells were enriched by magnetic negative selection, after which naive cells were positively selected on CD45RA and the negative fraction was taken as the memory subset. Blood was obtained by leukapheresis, after which PBMCs were separated by Ficoll-Histopaque density gradient centrifugation and cryopreserved in liquid nitrogen vapor phase. Analytical flow cytometry was used to check the purity and quantity of each magnetically sorted T cell population. Each sorted fraction had its genomic DNA isolated and then quantified by UV absorbance on a Nanodrop 2000c. The germline V gene specifies SGHVS as CDR1 and FNYEAQ as CDR2. V is shortened by 1 base, J by 5 bases, and the region joining them spans 20 bases. Including cysteine and phenylalanine, the CDR3 has 17 amino acids. Only the CDR3 portion is preserved as DNA: 51 bases, with reading frame beginning at the first base.

This sequence originates from a man younger than 35 in good health. Some clones in this sample may be carry-over from other donors' samples. Recombination joined TRBV7-6 with TRBJ2-5; a confident D gene designation cannot be given. Material: memory CD4+ T cells from PBMCs. The cell subset or site label, as the study defines it: CD45RA-negative fraction. The nucleotide sequence is TGTGCCAGCAGCTTAGGTCAAGGTGTGAGGCTGTTGGAGACCCAGTACTTC. It translates as CASSLGQGVRLLETQYF.